One sample yielded the 8 T cell receptor beta chains listed below, sequenced in a study of OX40 agonist ivuxolimab in advanced cancers. The assay was immunoSEQ multiplex PCR, and TCRdb's table has in-frame clones only and misses some. The sample holds about 73,000 clones, approximately 86% seen once. The starting material was CD4+ or CD8+ T cells sorted from blood, obtained in a trial of the OX40 agonist ivuxolimab. All receptors come from an adult with an advanced solid tumor such as melanoma, head and neck, liver or kidney cancer.

CDR3 DNA: TGTGCCAGCAGCTTCTCCCGAGGCGGGAGCACTGAAGCTTTCTTT. This encodes CASSFSRGGSTEAFF. V and J are TRBV7-9 and TRBJ1-1, with unresolved D. The germline gives CDR1 SEHNR, CDR2 FQNEAQ (reference sequence). The CDR3 totals 15 residues. V was shortened by 3 bases and J by 4 bases, with 15 bases between the two germline ends.

V usage is TRBV10-1 and J usage is TRBJ1-5, with a tentative D call TRBD1 (5 bases). Germline loops: CDR1 WNHNN, CDR2 SYGVQD (reference sequence). The CDR3 is 13 amino acids. Trimming took 3 bases from V and 6 from J, leaving 9 bases between them. CDR3 loop: CASSEEGAQPQHF. CDR3 sequence (DNA): TGCGCCAGCAGTGAAGAAGGGGCTCAGCCCCAGCATTTT.

V and J are TRBV19 and TRBJ2-7, with D tentatively TRBD1 (5 bases). The V gene's germline CDR1 is LNHDA and CDR2 SQIVND (reference sequence). The CDR3 totals 12 residues. V lost 5 bases and J lost 5, with 10 bases in between. The CDR3 region has the DNA TGTGCCAGTAGTTCAGGGTGGGACGAGCAGTACTTC. Translation gives CASSSGWDEQYF.

The chain couples TRBV6-1 to TRBJ1-2, with D perhaps TRBD1 (6 bases). V lost 5 bases, J lost 5 bases, and 15 bases lay in between. CDR3 length: 14 residues. Germline-derived CDR1 and CDR2 are MNHNS and SASEGT. CDR3 nucleotides: TGTGCCAGCAGTTATTCTTGGACAGAATATGGCTACACCTTC. Translated, it gives CASSYSWTEYGYTF.

CDR3 sequence (DNA): TGTGCCTGGAGGACCAGTAATTCACCCCTCCACTTT. Translation: CAWRTSNSPLHF. The gene calls are TRBV30 and TRBJ1-6; D is unresolved. CDR3 length: 12 residues. In germline, CDR1 is GTSNPN, CDR2 SVGIG (reference sequence). V gave up 3 bases and J gave up 6 bases, with 6 bases separating them.

This clone was seen only a few times. V is TRBV5-1 and J is TRBJ2-1; D possibly corresponds to TRBD1 (5 bases). The V end was cut by 1 base, the J end by 0 bases, with 11 bases between. Germline assignment: CDR1 SGHRS and CDR2 YFSETQ. The CDR3 extends over 16 amino acids. The CDR3 loop reads CASSLRQSSSYNEQFF. CDR3 DNA: TGCGCCAGCAGCTTGCGACAGTCCAGCTCCTACAATGAGCAGTTCTTC.

The CDR3 region has the DNA TGTGCCAGCAGCTTCGGAACAGGGGCGGATCAGCCCCAGCATTTT. Translated, it gives CASSFGTGADQPQHF. The chain links TRBV11-2 to TRBJ1-5; TRBD1 aligns across 7 bases. Germline lookup yields CDR1 SGHAT and CDR2 FQNNGV. The CDR3 is 15 residues long. V shed 3 bases and J 5 bases; nucleotides not matched to a gene: 7.

The chain uses TRBV6-1 and TRBJ1-2; possible D gene TRBD1, 5 bases. There are 16 residues in the CDR3. Trimming stripped 3 bases from V and 6 bases from J, with 20 bases between. CDR1 and CDR2 (germline): MNHNS, SASEGT. The CDR3 DNA is TGTGCCAGCAGTGATCGGACCGGGGCCCAAATGGATGGCTACACCTTC. This sequence encodes CASSDRTGAQMDGYTF.